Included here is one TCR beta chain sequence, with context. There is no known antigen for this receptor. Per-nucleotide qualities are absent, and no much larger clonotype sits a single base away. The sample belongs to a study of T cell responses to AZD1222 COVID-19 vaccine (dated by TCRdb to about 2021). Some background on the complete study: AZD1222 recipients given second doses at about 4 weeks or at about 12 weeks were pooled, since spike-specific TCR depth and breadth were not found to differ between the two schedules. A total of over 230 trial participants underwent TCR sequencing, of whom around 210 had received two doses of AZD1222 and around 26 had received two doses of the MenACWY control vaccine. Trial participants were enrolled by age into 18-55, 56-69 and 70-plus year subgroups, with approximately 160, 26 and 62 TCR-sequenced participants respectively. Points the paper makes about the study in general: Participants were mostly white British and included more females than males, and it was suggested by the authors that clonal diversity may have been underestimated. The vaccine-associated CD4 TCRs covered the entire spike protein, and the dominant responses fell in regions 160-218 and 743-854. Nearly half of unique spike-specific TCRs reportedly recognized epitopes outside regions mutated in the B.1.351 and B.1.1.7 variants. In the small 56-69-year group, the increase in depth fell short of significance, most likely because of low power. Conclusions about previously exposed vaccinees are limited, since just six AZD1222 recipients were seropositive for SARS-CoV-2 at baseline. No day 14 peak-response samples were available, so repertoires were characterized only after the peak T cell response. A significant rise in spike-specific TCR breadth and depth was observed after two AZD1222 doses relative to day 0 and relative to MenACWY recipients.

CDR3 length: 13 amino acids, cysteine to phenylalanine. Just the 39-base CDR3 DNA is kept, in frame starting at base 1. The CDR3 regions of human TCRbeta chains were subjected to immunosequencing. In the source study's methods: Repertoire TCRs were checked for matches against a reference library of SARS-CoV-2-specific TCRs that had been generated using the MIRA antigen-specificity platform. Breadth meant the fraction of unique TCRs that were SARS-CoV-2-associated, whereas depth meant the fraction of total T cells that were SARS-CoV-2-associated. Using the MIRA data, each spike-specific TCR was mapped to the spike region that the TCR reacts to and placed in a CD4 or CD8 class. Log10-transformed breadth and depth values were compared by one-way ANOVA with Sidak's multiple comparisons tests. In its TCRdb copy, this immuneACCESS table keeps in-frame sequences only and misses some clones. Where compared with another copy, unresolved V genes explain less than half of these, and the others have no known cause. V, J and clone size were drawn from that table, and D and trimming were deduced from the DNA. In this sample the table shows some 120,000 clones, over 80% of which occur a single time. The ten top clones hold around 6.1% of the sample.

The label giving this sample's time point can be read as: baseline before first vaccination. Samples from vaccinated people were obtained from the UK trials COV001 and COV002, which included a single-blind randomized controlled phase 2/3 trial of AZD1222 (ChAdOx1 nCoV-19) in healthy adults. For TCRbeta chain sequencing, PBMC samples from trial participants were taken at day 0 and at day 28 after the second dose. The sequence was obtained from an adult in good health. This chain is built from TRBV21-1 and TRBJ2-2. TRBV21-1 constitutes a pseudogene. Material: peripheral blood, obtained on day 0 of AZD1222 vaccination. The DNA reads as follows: TGTGCCAGCAGCAAAATGTGGACCGGGGAGCTGTTTTTT. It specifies CASSKMWTGELFF.